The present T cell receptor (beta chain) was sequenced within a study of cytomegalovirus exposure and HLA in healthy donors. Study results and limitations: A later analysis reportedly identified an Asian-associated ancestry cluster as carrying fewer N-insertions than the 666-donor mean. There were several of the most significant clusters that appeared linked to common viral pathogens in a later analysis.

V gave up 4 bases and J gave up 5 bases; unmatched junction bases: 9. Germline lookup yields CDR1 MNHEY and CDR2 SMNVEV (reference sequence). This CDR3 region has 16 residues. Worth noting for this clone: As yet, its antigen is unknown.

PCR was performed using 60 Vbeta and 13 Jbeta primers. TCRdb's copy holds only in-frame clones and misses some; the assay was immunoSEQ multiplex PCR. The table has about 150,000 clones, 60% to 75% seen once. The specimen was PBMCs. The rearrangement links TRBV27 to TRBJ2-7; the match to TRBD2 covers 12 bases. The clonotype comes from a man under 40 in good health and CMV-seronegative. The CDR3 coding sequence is TGTGCCAGCAGTTCCGGGACTAGCGGGTTTTCTAACGAGCAGTACTTC. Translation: CASSSGTSGFSNEQYF.